The 27 T cell receptor beta chains below come from one sample, sequenced in a study of naive and memory T cell subsets. Two oligonucleotides, mixed equimolar, formed the beta constant-region primer covering TRBC1 and TRBC2. Four rounds of PCR amplified the ligated cDNA using nested alpha and beta constant-region primers plus SP2. Using its own MiXCR run on the UMI-ligation and nested PCR reads, TCRdb lists one record per CDR3 protein. The sample lists around 18,000 distinct CDR3 sequences, approximately 9% occurring once. Sequencing input: central memory CD8+ T cells from blood. All receptors derive from a human donor in good health.

As regards this clonotype: Just one base apart from a much larger clone, this may be a read error. This chain links TRBV5-1 with TRBJ2-7; the D is unclear. V lost 1 base, J lost 3 bases, and 20 bases lay in between. CDR1 is SGHRS and CDR2 is YFSETQ in the germline V gene. This CDR3 has 17 residues. DNA of the CDR3: TGCGCCAGCAGCTTGAAGTCTCGTGGCACCGGCGACTACGAGCAGTACTTC. It yields the protein CASSLKSRGTGDYEQYF.

The chain recombines TRBV11-2 with TRBJ2-1; D perhaps matches TRBD2 (5 bases). The CDR3 spans 15 residues. Germline V lookup: CDR1 SGHAT, CDR2 FQNNGV. Trimming took 1 base from V and 7 from J, leaving 14 bases between them. CDR3 protein: CASSLVASFWNEQFF. In DNA form, the CDR3 reads TGTGCCAGCAGCTTAGTGGCTAGCTTCTGGAATGAGCAGTTCTTC.

This clonotype was seen more than once but under ten times. The chain links TRBV3-1 to TRBJ1-4; 7 nucleotides align to TRBD1. CDR1 and CDR2 (germline): LGHDT, YNNKEL (reference sequence). Trimming cost V 3 bases and J 7 bases; bases outside gene matches: 8. This CDR3 is built from 15 residues. CDR3 coding DNA: TGTGCCAGCAGCCAGGAGAACAGGGGATCTGAAAAACTGTTTTTT. Translating gives CASSQENRGSEKLFF.

This chain joins TRBV28 and TRBJ1-1; D perhaps matches TRBD1 (5 bases). The germline V and J ends were trimmed by 7 bases and 0 bases, with 24 bases remaining between them. This CDR3 is built from 18 residues. Germline V gives CDR1 MDHEN, CDR2 SYDVKM. The CDR3 bases are TGTGCCAGCACCTCCTTTCCGGTCCGGGGGGGGGTGAACACTGAAGCTTTCTTT. It yields the protein CASTSFPVRGGVNTEAFF. Variable domain in full (rest from reference TRBV28 and TRBJ1-1): DVKVTQSSRYLVKRTGEKVFLECVQDMDHENMFWYRQDPGLGLRLIYFSYDVKMKEKGDIPEGYSVSREKKERFSLILESASTNQTSMYLCASTSFPVRGGVNTEAFFGQGTRLTVV.

The rearrangement joins TRBV24-1 to TRBJ2-1; D is perhaps TRBD1 (7 bases). CDR1 KGHDR and CDR2 SFDVKD come from the germline V gene. Trimming took off 9 bases at V and 12 bases at J, with 20 bases between the two ends. The CDR3 sequence is 13 residues long. The CDR3 bases are TGTGCCACCCGATTCGTGGAGGGGGCCCCGCAGTTCTTC. It translates to CATRFVEGAPQFF.

Only a few counts were recorded for this clonotype. The chain carries TRBV18 and TRBJ2-7, with 10 bases fitting TRBD1. Germline V CDR1 and CDR2: KGHSH, LQKENI. The V gene end was trimmed by 5 bases and the J gene end by 4 bases; junction bases not matched to a gene: 5. The CDR3 contains 14 residues. CDR3 sequence: CASSTDRGKYEQYF. The CDR3 DNA is TGTGCCAGCTCAACGGACAGGGGGAAGTACGAGCAGTACTTC.

The V call is TRBV20-1, the J call TRBJ2-7, with a weak D call TRBD2 (5 bases). This CDR3 comprises 12 residues. Trimming pared 3 bases from V and 5 bases from J, leaving 11 bases between. The germline CDR1 and CDR2 sequences are DFQATT and SNEGSKA (reference sequence). The chain's CDR3 is CSARGGPNEQYF. The DNA for the CDR3 is TGCAGTGCTAGGGGCGGGCCCAACGAGCAGTACTTC.

The J gene is TRBJ2-6, the V gene TRBV11-2, with D unclear. The CDR3 has 17 amino acids. CDR1 and CDR2 (germline): SGHAT, FQNNGV. V shed 0 bases and J shed 2 bases, with 11 bases lying between them. The CDR3 DNA reads TGTGCCAGCAGCTTAGAGGCCGAAGGAGCTGGGGCCAACGTCCTGACTTTC. Translation gives CASSLEAEGAGANVLTF.

This clonotype appeared many times. V usage is TRBV29-1 and J usage is TRBJ2-7, with TRBD2 matching 7 bases. Trimming at V came to 7 bases and at J to 0 bases, leaving 3 bases not matched to a gene. The CDR3 is 12 amino acids. In germline, CDR1 is SQVTM, CDR2 ANQGSEA. CDR3 in DNA: TGCAGCGCCGGGGGGAGCTCCTACGAGCAGTACTTC. It yields the protein CSAGGSSYEQYF.

This clonotype has a count of ten or more. The rearrangement uses TRBV29-1 and TRBJ1-1; D is unresolved. Germline V CDR1 and CDR2: SQVTM, ANQGSEA. V gave up 5 bases and J gave up 7 bases, with 11 bases separating them. The CDR3 spans 11 residues. For the CDR3, the DNA is TGCAGCGTTAGTCAGGCTGGTGAAGCTTTCTTT. Encoded protein: CSVSQAGEAFF.

By sample share, this clonotype is medium-sized. The chain is built from TRBV28 and TRBJ1-6; 8 positions agree with TRBD1. Germline CDR1 MDHEN, CDR2 SYDVKM. After removal of 8 bases from V and 5 bases from J, the junction contained 5 bases not matched to a gene. This CDR3 contains 14 residues. Here the CDR3 reads CASLTGVDNSPLHF. CDR3 bases: TGTGCCAGCTTGACAGGGGTGGATAATTCACCCCTCCACTTT.

The chain joins TRBV5-6 to TRBJ2-3; the D gene is possibly TRBD2 (7 bases). The CDR3 consists of 15 residues. Germline assignment: CDR1 SGHDT and CDR2 YYEEEE. V was shortened by 0 bases and J by 2 bases, with 10 bases between the two germline ends. CDR3 bases: TGTGCCAGCAGCTTGGAGGGGGGGCCCACAGATACGCAGTATTTT. This codes for CASSLEGGPTDTQYF.

CDR3 protein: CASSFKTCPPEKLFF. Written as DNA, the CDR3 is TGTGCCAGCAGCTTTAAGACATGTCCTCCTGAAAAACTGTTTTTT. This chain uses TRBV7-8 with TRBJ1-4; the D is unclear. V was trimmed by 3 bases and J by 7 bases, leaving 15 bases between them. The CDR3 consists of 15 residues. CDR1 SGHVS and CDR2 FQNEAQ come from the germline V gene.

This chain links TRBV4-3 with TRBJ2-1; D is unresolved. The V end lost 2 bases, the J end lost 3 bases, and 11 bases lay between the germline ends. Germline V gene lookup returns CDR1 LGHNA and CDR2 YSLEER. CDR3 length equals 15 residues. The CDR3 DNA sequence: TGCGCCAGCAGCCAATCTGTTTCGGACTACAATGAGCAGTTCTTC. Its protein product is CASSQSVSDYNEQFF.

V usage is TRBV6-2 or TRBV6-3 and J usage is TRBJ2-5; perhaps TRBD1 as D (7 bases). Trimming took 0 bases from V and 5 from J, leaving 13 bases between them. The CDR3 is 15 residues long. Germline assignment: CDR1 MNHEY and CDR2 SVGEGT. In DNA, the CDR3 is TGTGCCAGCAGTTACTCCACAGGGGAGGTTGAGACCCAGTACTTC. Translation: CASSYSTGEVETQYF.

V usage is TRBV4-3 and J usage is TRBJ1-2; 7 bases align to TRBD1. Germline lookup yields CDR1 LGHNA and CDR2 YSLEER. V was clipped by 1 base and J by 7 bases; unmatched bases: 6. The CDR3 sequence is 14 residues long. The CDR3 loop reads CASSQGQGHFGYTF. CDR3 DNA sequence: TGCGCCAGCAGCCAAGGACAGGGCCACTTTGGCTACACCTTC.

The sample holds many counts of this clonotype. The chain is built from TRBV6-4 and TRBJ2-1; a weak D match, TRBD2 (5 bases). CDR3 length: 13 amino acids. With 3 bases removed from V and 2 bases from J, the gap between germline ends came to 5 bases. CDR1 and CDR2 from the germline V gene are MRHNA and SNTAGT. CDR3 region: CASSEAAYNEQFF. CDR3 DNA sequence: TGTGCCAGCAGTGAAGCGGCCTACAATGAGCAGTTCTTC.

By share, this clonotype counts as medium-sized. It may be a read error: a sequence one base away is much more abundant. The chain joins TRBV9 to TRBJ1-1, with D possibly being TRBD1 (6 bases). Trimming removed 0 bases from V and 1 base from J, with 22 bases in between. Germline assignment: CDR1 SGDLS and CDR2 YYNGEE. The CDR3 has 19 amino acids. The CDR3 DNA is TGTGCCAGCAGCGTAGGACCCAGGGGACAAAAAGGAAGGAACACTGAAGCTTTCTTT. This encodes CASSVGPRGQKGRNTEAFF.

This chain's CDR3 is CSASQGTDTQYF. CDR3 nucleotides: TGCAGCGCGTCTCAAGGGACAGATACGCAGTATTTT. The J gene is TRBJ2-3, the V gene TRBV29-1; the D is unclear. The CDR3 extends over 12 amino acids. Germline V gene sequence: CDR1 SQVTM, CDR2 ANQGSEA. V lost 7 bases and J lost 3, with 11 bases in between.

This clonotype has more than one count but fewer than ten. This chain connects TRBV16 to TRBJ1-5; a possible D gene is TRBD1 (5 bases). From germline, CDR1 is KGHSY and CDR2 FQNENV. This CDR3 has 15 amino acids. V lost 0 bases, J lost 5 bases, and 11 bases lay in between. The CDR3 bases are TGTGCCAGCAGCCAATCTTTTGAAGGGGATCAGCCCCAGCATTTT. Translating it yields CASSQSFEGDQPQHF. Looking up the rest from reference TRBV16 and TRBJ1-5 gives the full variable domain: GEEVAQTPKHLVRGEGQKAKLYCAPIKGHSYVFWYQQVLKNEFKFLISFQNENVFDETGMPKERFSAKCLPNSPCSLEIQATKLEDSAVYFCASSQSFEGDQPQHFGDGTRLSIL.

The J gene is TRBJ2-1, the V gene TRBV19, with TRBD2 matching over 8 bases. There are 15 residues in the CDR3. CDR1 and CDR2 from the germline V gene are LNHDA and SQIVND (reference sequence). The J segment lost 2 bases and the V segment lost 5 bases, leaving 5 bases of the junction unmatched. In nucleotides, the CDR3 is TGTGCCAGTAGTGGGGGACTAGACCCCTACAATGAGCAGTTCTTC. Encoded protein: CASSGGLDPYNEQFF.

This clonotype showed up many times. The genes are TRBV4-2 and TRBJ2-7, with TRBD1 identical over 7 bases. Germline-derived CDR1 and CDR2 are LGHNA and YNFKEQ. The V gene end was trimmed by 0 bases and the J gene end by 6 bases; junction bases not matched to a gene: 8. This CDR3 is built from 15 residues. CDR3 coding DNA: TGTGCCAGCAGCCAAGATTTCCAGGGGGTTGCCGAGCAGTACTTC. Translating gives CASSQDFQGVAEQYF.

The chain carries TRBV10-3 and TRBJ2-5; 11 bases line up with TRBD2. Germline loops: CDR1 ENHRY, CDR2 SYGVKD. There are 22 residues in the CDR3. The V and J ends lost 4 bases and 5 bases, in that order; junction bases with no gene match: 27. The CDR3: CAISARRARTSGSRSPWETQYF. In DNA form, the CDR3 reads TGTGCCATCAGTGCTCGCCGGGCCCGAACTAGCGGGAGCCGTTCACCGTGGGAGACCCAGTACTTC.

This clonotype has a handful of counts. The chain uses TRBV7-9 and TRBJ2-1; 9 nucleotides align to TRBD1. This CDR3 region has 14 residues. The ends lost 6 bases at V and 4 bases at J; junction bases unmatched: 4. The germline CDR1 and CDR2 sequences are SEHNR and FQNEAQ (reference sequence). The CDR3 coding sequence is TGTGCCAGCAGTGGGACAGGGCTGTACAATGAGCAGTTCTTC. It specifies CASSGTGLYNEQFF.

A few counts support this clonotype. The CDR3 loop is CASIPYGGGSPLHF. The CDR3, as DNA: TGTGCCAGCATCCCTTATGGGGGGGGCTCACCCCTCCACTTT. The rearrangement uses TRBV28 and TRBJ1-6; possible D gene TRBD1, 6 bases. Trimming took 7 bases from V and 10 from J, leaving 17 bases between them. The CDR3 is 14 residues long. Germline V gene lookup returns CDR1 MDHEN and CDR2 SYDVKM.

This clonotype was observed at least ten times. The chain combines TRBV20-1 with TRBJ2-2; 7 nucleotides line up with TRBD2. The CDR3 is made up of 16 amino acids. Germline values: CDR1 DFQATT, CDR2 SNEGSKA (reference sequence). The V gene end was trimmed by 3 bases and the J gene end by 3 bases; junction bases not matched to a gene: 10. CDR3 in amino acids: CSASQSMGGDTGELFF. CDR3 DNA: TGCAGTGCTAGCCAGAGCATGGGGGGGGACACCGGGGAGCTGTTTTTT.

A few counts support this clonotype. The rearrangement uses TRBV15 and TRBJ2-2; D ambiguous. The CDR3 runs to 14 residues. V lost 0 bases and J 1 base, leaving 3 bases between the germline ends. Germline values: CDR1 LNHNV, CDR2 YYDKDF (reference sequence). The CDR3 protein is CATSRDGNTGELFF. For the CDR3, the DNA is TGTGCCACCAGCAGAGACGGGAACACCGGGGAGCTGTTTTTT.